What follows are 5 T cell receptor beta chains derived from one specimen sequenced in a study of blood T cell repertoires in COVID-19. Sequencing was performed with immunoSEQ multiplex PCR; in TCRdb, only in-frame clones are kept and a portion is missing. The data hold 60,000 to 85,000 clones, with about 80% observed a single time. Sequences were obtained from peripheral blood. These receptor sequences come from a human donor in a cohort sampled during active COVID-19.

This chain uses TRBV6-5 with TRBJ2-1, with 8 bases fitting TRBD2. Germline V gives CDR1 MNHEY, CDR2 SVGAGI. The V and J ends lost 6 bases and 7 bases, in that order; junction bases with no gene match: 11. This CDR3 region has 15 residues. CDR3 sequence: CASSPGLVLGNEQFF. DNA of the CDR3: TGTGCCAGCAGCCCGGGACTAGTGTTAGGAAATGAGCAGTTCTTC.

This chain links TRBV30 with TRBJ1-5; 7 bases are a match to TRBD1. Germline assignment: CDR1 GTSNPN and CDR2 SVGIG (reference sequence). V gave up 1 base and J gave up 4 bases; unmatched junction bases: 4. CDR3 length: 14 residues. The CDR3 is CAWSAGQSNQPQHF. In nucleotides, the CDR3 is TGTGCCTGGAGTGCGGGACAGTCAAATCAGCCCCAGCATTTT.

This sequence joins TRBV24-1 and TRBJ2-7; D perhaps matches TRBD2 (6 bases). Germline V CDR1 and CDR2: KGHDR, SFDVKD. The CDR3 is 16 amino acids. Trimming pared 2 bases from V and 1 base from J, leaving 14 bases between. The CDR3 nucleotides read TGTGCCACCAGTGATTCCCGGGGGTGGACTTCCTACGAGCAGTACTTC. This sequence encodes CATSDSRGWTSYEQYF.

CDR3 loop: CASSLEAGAIEQYF. The DNA for the CDR3 is TGCGCCAGCAGCTTGGAGGCGGGGGCGATCGAGCAGTACTTC. V and J are TRBV5-1 and TRBJ2-7, with D possibly TRBD2 on 7 matching bases. Germline V CDR1 and CDR2: SGHRS, YFSETQ. The CDR3 contains 14 residues. V dropped 0 bases and J dropped 6 bases, with 13 bases sitting between them. Supplemented by reference TRBV5-1 and TRBJ2-7, the full variable domain reads KAGVTQTPRYLIKTRGQQVTLSCSPISGHRSVSWYQQTPGQGLQFLFEYFSETQRNKGNFPGRFSGRQFSNSRSEMNVSTLELGDSALYLCASSLEAGAIEQYFGPGTRLTVT.

V is TRBV30 and J is TRBJ2-2; no clear D gene. The CDR3 has 13 residues. Germline CDR1 GTSNPN, CDR2 SVGIG (reference sequence). V lost 3 bases and J 6 bases, leaving 11 bases between the germline ends. The CDR3 loop reads CAWSLPFPGELFF. The CDR3 DNA sequence: TGTGCCTGGAGCCTACCTTTCCCCGGGGAGCTGTTTTTT.